One and the same sample provided the 7 T cell receptor beta chains below, sequenced in a study of early T cells in non-severe SARS-CoV-2 infection. Using its own MiXCR run on the 5' RACE reads, TCRdb lists one record per CDR3 protein. The sample comprises around 40,000 distinct CDR3 sequences, 11% of which are singletons, and about a fifth rests with the top ten. The sequencing input was whole blood. Receptors were obtained from an adult who was a healthcare worker with PCR-confirmed SARS-CoV-2 infection or an uninfected control (not recorded which).

This clonotype was found many times. The rearrangement uses TRBV12-3 or TRBV12-4 and TRBJ1-5; no reliable D call. V was clipped by 0 bases and J by 2 bases, with 8 bases between them. CDR3 length equals 15 residues. DNA of the CDR3: TGTGCCAGCAGTTTAGCAGGTCTGGGCAATCAGCCCCAGCATTTT. As protein: CASSLAGLGNQPQHF.

This clonotype was seen many times. The CDR3 protein is CASSSGQGTYEQYF. In DNA form, the CDR3 reads TGCGCCAGCAGCTCTGGACAGGGAACCTACGAGCAGTACTTC. V gene TRBV5-1 combines with J gene TRBJ2-7; 8 positions match TRBD1. Germline CDR1 reads SGHRS; CDR2 reads YFSETQ. V lost 3 bases to trimming and J lost 2 bases; unmatched junction nucleotides: 4. The length of the CDR3 is 14 residues.

This clonotype has ten or more counts. The gene calls are TRBV4-1 and TRBJ1-1, with D hard to call. The CDR3 runs 13 residues. Trimming took 1 base from V and 12 from J, leaving 15 bases between them. Looked up from germline, CDR1 is MGHRA and CDR2 is YSYEKL. The CDR3 DNA follows: TGCGCCAGCAGCCAAGCCTGGAACCAGGTGTCTTTCTTT. This translates into CASSQAWNQVSFF.

This clonotype was recorded at least ten times. The gene calls are TRBV2 and TRBJ2-3, with D possibly called TRBD1 or TRBD2 (5 bases each). V lost 5 bases and J 5 bases, leaving 20 bases between the germline ends. The germline CDR1 and CDR2 sequences are SNHLY and FYNNEI. The CDR3 is made up of 16 amino acids. CDR3 in DNA: TGTGCCAGCAGTTTCCGGTTCTTGGGTGGGGGAGATACGCAGTATTTT. The encoded protein is CASSFRFLGGGDTQYF.

This clonotype has more than one count but fewer than ten. V is TRBV20-1 and J is TRBJ1-6; 7 bases line up with TRBD1. Germline loops: CDR1 DFQATT, CDR2 SNEGSKA (reference sequence). Unmatched junction bases numbered 6, after V lost 0 bases and J lost 10 bases. The CDR3 has 14 residues. CDR3 residues: CSARDRQGNSPLHF. The CDR3 DNA sequence: TGCAGTGCTAGAGATCGACAGGGAAACTCACCCCTCCACTTT.

This clonotype has ten or more counts. V usage is TRBV2 and J usage is TRBJ1-2, with D possibly matching TRBD1 (5 bases). The V end lost 9 bases, the J end lost 6 bases, and 17 bases lay between the germline ends. The CDR3 is 13 residues long. Germline CDR1 reads SNHLY; CDR2 reads FYNNEI. The CDR3 here is CARRDGTWHGYTF. CDR3 DNA sequence: TGTGCCAGAAGAGACGGGACTTGGCATGGCTACACCTTC.

There are a few counts of this clonotype. This rearrangement joins TRBV5-1 to TRBJ2-7, with a weak D call TRBD1 (8 bases). This CDR3 comprises 18 residues. Germline V gene data show CDR1 as SGHRS and CDR2 as YFSETQ. The V end lost 4 bases, the J end lost 6 bases, and 29 bases lay between the germline ends. CDR3 nucleotides: TGCGCCAGCAGCCCCGGGACAGGACTTCTCTCGGGAGGCTCCGAGCAGTACTTC. Residues: CASSPGTGLLSGGSEQYF.